These T cell receptor beta chains were read from a single sample in a study of shared clonotypes between healthy human individuals. The table came from immunoSEQ multiplex PCR; TCRdb's copy has only in-frame clones and leaves some out. The repertoire includes 1,100,000 or so clones, around 78% of them detected once, and under 0.65% sits in the top ten. The sequenced material came from memory CD4+ T cells from PBMCs. Every receptor here comes from a man aged 18 to 29 in good health. Some clones in this sample may be carry-over from other donors' samples. Each CDR3 is given with its conserved first and last residue. The D gene is left open where the match is weak. Clone size, where shown, is once, few, many, or a class for clones that have expanded.

D gene	V gene	J gene	clone size	CDR3 DNA	CDR3 protein
TRBD2	TRBV7-9	TRBJ2-1	NA	TGTGCCAGCAGCTCCAGCCCTAGCGGGCGGACTTACAATGAGCAGTTCTTC	CASSSSPSGRTYNEQFF
NA	TRBV2	TRBJ2-3	NA	TGTGCCAGCAGTGATCGGGGTGGTGCAGATACGCAGTATTTT	CASSDRGGADTQYF
TRBD2	TRBV14	TRBJ2-2	many	TGTGCCAGCAGCGGTCTAGCGGGACGACTGGGATCCGGGGAGCTGTTTTTT	CASSGLAGRLGSGELFF
NA	TRBV28	TRBJ1-1	NA	TGTGCCAGCAGTTTACCACCCTTTAATACTGAAGCTTTCTTT	CASSLPPFNTEAFF
TRBD1	TRBV28	TRBJ1-4	NA	TGTGCCAGCACCCGGACAGGGACTGAAAAACTGTTTTTT	CASTRTGTEKLFF
NA	TRBV11-2	TRBJ1-1	NA	TGTGCCAGCAGCTTTACCGGACGGCCTGAAGCTTTCTTT	CASSFTGRPEAFF
TRBD2	TRBV7-2	TRBJ2-7	few	TGTGCCAGCAGCTCTTTAGCGGGAGGCTACGAGCAGTACTTC	CASSSLAGGYEQYF
TRBD2	TRBV5-1	TRBJ2-3	NA	TGCGCCAGCAGCCCTCTACCAGCGGGGGGGGAGTCGCAGTATTTT	CASSPLPAGGESQYF
NA	TRBV10-3	TRBJ1-5	NA	TGTGCCATCAGTGCCTGGGATAGCAATCAGCCCCAGCATTTT	CAISAWDSNQPQHF
NA	TRBV7-5	TRBJ1-5	NA	TGTGTCAGAAGCCCCTCTATGGGGAGGTCAAATCAGCCCCAGCATTTT	CVRSPSMGRSNQPQHF
TRBD2	TRBV6-1	TRBJ2-7	NA	TGTGCCAGCAGTGTGGAATTTAGCGGGAGCGAGCAGTACTTC	CASSVEFSGSEQYF
NA	TRBV20-1	TRBJ2-7	once	TGCAGTGCTAGTTCCGGGGCCGAGCAGTACTTC	CSASSGAEQYF
NA	TRBV6-1	TRBJ2-6	few	TGTGCCAGCAGTGAAGAGGAGGCTGGGGCCAACGTCCTGACTTTC	CASSEEEAGANVLTF
NA	TRBV28	TRBJ1-5	NA	TGTGCCAGCACCCCACCTGGGGTATCCAGGTATATAAGCAATCAGCCCCAGCATTTT	CASTPPGVSRYISNQPQHF
NA	TRBV7-3	TRBJ1-5	NA	TGTGCCAGCAGCTTAGATCCAGGGGCTCAGCCCCAGCATTTT	CASSLDPGAQPQHF
NA	TRBV9	TRBJ1-4	NA	TGTGCCAGCAGCGTGTCAGACCTCGGAGGGGAAAAACTGTTTTTT	CASSVSDLGGEKLFF
NA	TRBV14	TRBJ2-1	NA	TGTGCCAGCAGCCGGGAGGGGGGATACAATGAGCAGTTCTTC	CASSREGGYNEQFF
TRBD1	TRBV28	TRBJ1-5	NA	TGTGCCAGCACCGAGGGAGGGGGCGGTCAGCCCCAGCATTTT	CASTEGGGGQPQHF
NA	TRBV7-9	TRBJ2-7	NA	TGTGCCAGCAGCTTATCAGCAAGCTCCTACGAGCAGTACTTC	CASSLSASSYEQYF
NA	TRBV7-2	TRBJ2-3	NA	TGTGCCAGCAGCTCCGGACGGGGCACAGATACGCAGTATTTT	CASSSGRGTDTQYF
NA	TRBV18	TRBJ2-5	NA	TGTGCCAGCTCCCGTCCGAGTTCCGCCGGGTATGGGACTCAAGAGACCCAGTACTTC	CASSRPSSAGYGTQETQYF
TRBD2	TRBV13	TRBJ2-7	once	TGTGCCAGCAGTCTTAGCGGGAGGGGTGAGCAGTACTTC	CASSLSGRGEQYF
NA	TRBV29-1	TRBJ2-3	NA	TGCAGCGTTGCGGTCCTACTCACAGATACGCAGTATTTT	CSVAVLLTDTQYF
TRBD2	TRBV5-1	TRBJ2-5	NA	TGCGCCAGCAGCTTGGCCCTAGCGGGAGTATCCGAGACCCAGTACTTC	CASSLALAGVSETQYF
NA	TRBV28	TRBJ1-5	few	TGTGCCAGCAGACGGGGTTATCAGCCCCAGCATTTT	CASRRGYQPQHF
NA	TRBV4-3	TRBJ2-2	NA	TGCGCCAGCAGCCAAGTCGGGGCAGGGGGGACCGGGGAGCTGTTTTTT	CASSQVGAGGTGELFF